This TCR beta chain appears in the sequencing data of a study of blood T cell repertoires in COVID-19. About the study: Samples of COVID-19 (acute and convalescent) were obtained from the United States, Italy and Spain. T cells, B-cell-depleted T cells, or PBMCs provided the cDNA or gDNA that served as material.

The CDR3 length is 17 residues. Looked up from germline, CDR1 is SGHTA and CDR2 is FQGNSA. V lost 4 bases and J lost 0; bases outside the gene matches: 9. As handled by the study authors: Estimated nucleated cell counts came from reference gene primer amplification. Clones were read by immunoSEQ multiplex PCR, and TCRdb kept only the in-frame ones, dropping some. V and J calls and clone size come straight from that table; D and trimming were deduced from the DNA. Counted here are tens of thousands of clones, about 88% occurring once; the ten biggest clones make up roughly 4%. What was sequenced was peripheral blood. This receptor was obtained from a man aged 65 to 79 with acute or convalescent COVID-19. This chain uses TRBV7-2 with TRBJ2-1; TRBD2 matches 7 bases. The DNA for the CDR3 is TGTGCCAGCAGCTCACGAAGCGGGGTTAGCTCCTACAATGAGCAGTTCTTC. Protein sequence: CASSSRSGVSSYNEQFF.